This TCR beta chain came from a study of regulatory T cells in long-lasting Graves disease. Study-wide results and limits: Under persistent disease, TRBV28, TRBJ1-2 and TRBJ2-5 were used preferentially.

The germline V gene encodes CDR1 SGHTA and CDR2 FQGNSA. Trimming at V came to 5 bases and at J to 2 bases, leaving 11 bases not matched to a gene. The CDR3 loop spans 18 amino acids. This clonotype showed up many times. Its antigen is still unknown. The time point was: newly diagnosed GD, antithyroid drugs for less than 3 months. There was RNA extracted from PBMCs, and the TCR library was made from it. With iRepertoire HTBI primers and Arm-PCR of CDR3 regions, TCR beta libraries were built. TCRdb itself ran the multiplex PCR reads through MiXCR, one entry per CDR3 protein. The repertoire consists of a few hundred thousand distinct CDR3 sequences, with 10% to 15% occurring once and the leading ten covering over 15%. These data were also reused for a study on T cells in Graves' hyperthyroidism and ophthalmopathy. This second study notes: Blood held most thyroid clonotypes expanded above 0.001 frequency.

This sequence joins TRBV7-2 and TRBJ2-5; the match to TRBD2 covers 13 bases. The sequence was collected from a woman between 18 and 30 years old with Graves disease. The specimen comprised peripheral blood mononuclear cells (PBMCs), sampled at new diagnosis, from a patient treated with antithyroid drugs. CDR3 loop: CASSPQWGTSGVQETQYF. The CDR3 DNA sequence: TGTGCCAGCAGCCCCCAATGGGGGACTAGCGGGGTACAAGAGACCCAGTACTTC. Full variable domain (outside the CDR3, taken from reference TRBV7-2 and TRBJ2-5): GAGVSQSPSNKVTEKGKDVELRCDPISGHTALYWYRQSLGQGLEFLIYFQGNSAPDKSGLPSDRFSAERTGGSVSTLTIQRTQQEDSAVYLCASSPQWGTSGVQETQYFGPGTRLLVL.